The sample holds many counts of the clone carrying this T cell receptor (beta chain). Its antigen is unidentified. The sample originates from a study of T cell repertoires in cytomegalovirus infection. Background on the study: Matching HLA type, along with CMV infection, was indicated by public TCR beta signatures. General observations from the study: CMV carriers having the relevant HLA were flagged by cumulative public TCR beta family frequency.

This CDR3 has 16 amino acids. CDR1 and CDR2 from the germline V gene are SEHNR and FQNEAQ (reference sequence). J gave up 3 bases and V 4 bases, and 8 bases lay outside the gene matches. TCRdb itself ran the reads through MiXCR, one entry per CDR3 protein. The table lists fewer than 550,000 distinct CDR3 sequences, approximately 25% of them singletons. This clonotype was obtained from a human donor in good health (CMV status not recorded). Some clones in this sample may be carry-over from other donors' samples. This chain connects TRBV7-9 to TRBJ2-2; 7 positions match TRBD1. Input material: PBMCs. This CDR3 reads CASSSRGLADTGELFF. In DNA form, the CDR3 reads TGTGCCAGCAGCTCGAGGGGGCTAGCCGACACCGGGGAGCTGTTTTTT.